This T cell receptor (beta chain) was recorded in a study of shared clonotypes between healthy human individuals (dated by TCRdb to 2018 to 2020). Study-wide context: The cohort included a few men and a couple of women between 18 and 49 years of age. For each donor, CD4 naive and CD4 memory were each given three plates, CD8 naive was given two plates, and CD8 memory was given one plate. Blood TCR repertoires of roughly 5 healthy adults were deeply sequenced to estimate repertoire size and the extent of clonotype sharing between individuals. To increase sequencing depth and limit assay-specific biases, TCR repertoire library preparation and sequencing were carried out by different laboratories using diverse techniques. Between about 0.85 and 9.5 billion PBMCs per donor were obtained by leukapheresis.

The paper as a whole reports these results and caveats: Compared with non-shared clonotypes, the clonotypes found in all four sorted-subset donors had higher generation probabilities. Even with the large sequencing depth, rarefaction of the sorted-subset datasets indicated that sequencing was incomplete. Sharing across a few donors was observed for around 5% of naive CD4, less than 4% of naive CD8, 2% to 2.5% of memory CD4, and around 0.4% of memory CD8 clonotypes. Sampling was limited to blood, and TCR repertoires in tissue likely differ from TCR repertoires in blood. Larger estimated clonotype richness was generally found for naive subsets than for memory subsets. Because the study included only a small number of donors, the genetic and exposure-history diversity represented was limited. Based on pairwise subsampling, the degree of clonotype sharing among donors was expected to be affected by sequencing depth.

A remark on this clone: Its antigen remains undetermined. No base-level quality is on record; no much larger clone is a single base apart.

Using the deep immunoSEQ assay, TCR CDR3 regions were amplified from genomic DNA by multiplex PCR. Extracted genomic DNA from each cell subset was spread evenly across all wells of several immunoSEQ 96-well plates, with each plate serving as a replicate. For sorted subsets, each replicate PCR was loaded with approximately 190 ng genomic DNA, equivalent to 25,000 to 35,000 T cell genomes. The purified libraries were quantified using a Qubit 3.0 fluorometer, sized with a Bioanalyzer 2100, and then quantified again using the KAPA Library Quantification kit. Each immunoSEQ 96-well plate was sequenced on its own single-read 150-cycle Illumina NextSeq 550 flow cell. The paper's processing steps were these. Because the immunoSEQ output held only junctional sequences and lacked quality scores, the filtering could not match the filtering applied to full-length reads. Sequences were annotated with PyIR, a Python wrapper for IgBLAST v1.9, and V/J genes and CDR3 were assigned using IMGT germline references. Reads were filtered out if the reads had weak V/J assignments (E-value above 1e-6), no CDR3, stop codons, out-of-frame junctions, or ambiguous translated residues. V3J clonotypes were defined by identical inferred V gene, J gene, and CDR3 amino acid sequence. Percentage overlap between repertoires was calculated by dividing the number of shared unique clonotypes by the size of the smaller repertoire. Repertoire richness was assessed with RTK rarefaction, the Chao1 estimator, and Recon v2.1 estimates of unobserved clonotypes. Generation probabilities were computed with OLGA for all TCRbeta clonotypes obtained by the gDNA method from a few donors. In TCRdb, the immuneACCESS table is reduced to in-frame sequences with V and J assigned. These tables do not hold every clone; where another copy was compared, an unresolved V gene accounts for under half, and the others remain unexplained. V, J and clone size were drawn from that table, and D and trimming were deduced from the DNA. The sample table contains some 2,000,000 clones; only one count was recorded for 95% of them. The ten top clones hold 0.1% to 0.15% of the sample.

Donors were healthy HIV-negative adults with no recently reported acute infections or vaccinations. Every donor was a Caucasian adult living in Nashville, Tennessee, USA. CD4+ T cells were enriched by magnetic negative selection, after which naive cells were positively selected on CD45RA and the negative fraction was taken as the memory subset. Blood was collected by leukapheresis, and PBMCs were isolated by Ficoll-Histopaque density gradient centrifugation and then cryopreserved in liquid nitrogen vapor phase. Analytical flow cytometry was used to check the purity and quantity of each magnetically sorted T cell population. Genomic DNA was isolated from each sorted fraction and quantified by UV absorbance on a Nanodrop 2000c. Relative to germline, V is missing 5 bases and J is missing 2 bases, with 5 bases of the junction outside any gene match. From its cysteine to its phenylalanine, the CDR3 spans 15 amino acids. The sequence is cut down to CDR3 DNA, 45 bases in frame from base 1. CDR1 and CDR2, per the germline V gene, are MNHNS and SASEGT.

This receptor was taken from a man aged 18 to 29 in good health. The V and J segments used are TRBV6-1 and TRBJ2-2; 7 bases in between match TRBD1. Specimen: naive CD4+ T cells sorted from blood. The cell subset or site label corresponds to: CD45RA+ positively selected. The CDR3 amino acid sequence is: CASSTGQVNTGELFF. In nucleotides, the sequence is TGTGCCAGCAGTACCGGACAGGTTAACACCGGGGAGCTGTTTTTT.